This TCR beta chain was found in a study of shared clonotypes between healthy human individuals. Study overall: Researchers assigned three CD4 naive, three CD4 memory, two CD8 naive and one CD8 memory plate to each donor.

Germline CDR1 reads MNHEY; CDR2 reads SMNVEV (reference sequence). The CDR3 is 13 amino acids. Trimming removed 6 bases from V and 5 bases from J; junction bases left unmatched: 2. This clone was detected a few times. Other DNA sequences in this specimen translate into the identical CDR3. Some clones are missing from TCRdb's copy, which holds only in-frame ones; the method was immunoSEQ multiplex PCR. This sample has about 960,000 clones; over 60% occur once, and the top ten carry approximately 1.5%. The J gene is TRBJ1-5, the V gene TRBV27; 9 bases are shared with TRBD1. The specimen was memory CD4+ T cells sorted from blood. Subset meaning: CD45RA-negative fraction. This TCR was sampled from a man between 18 and 29 years old in good health. CDR3 amino acids: CASRGTGYQPQHF. In nucleotides, the CDR3 is TGTGCCAGCAGGGGGACAGGGTATCAGCCCCAGCATTTT.